This T cell receptor (beta chain) was recorded in a study of T cells after yellow fever vaccination. CDR3 length: 16 amino acids. Between the trimmed V and J ends, which lost 5 bases and 4 bases, there was a span of 18 bases. Germline V gene data show CDR1 as MNHEY and CDR2 as SMNVEV (reference sequence). With respect to this clonotype: The target antigen is unknown.

Via MiXCR, TCRdb re-called the 5' RACE reads, giving one row per CDR3 protein. The table shows some 160,000 distinct CDR3 sequences, with about a tenth occurring only once. The study, taken as a whole, reports: Only a small proportion of the clonotypes turned up in both the CD4 and the CD8 compartments, likely arising from convergent recombination.

The chain combines TRBV27 with TRBJ2-1; no reliable D call. Sequencing was performed on CD8+ T cells sorted from PBMCs, taken 45 days after the yellow fever booster vaccination. This receptor was obtained from a man between 18 and 35 years old who received the YFV17D yellow fever vaccine. This chain's CDR3 is CASSPPDRNPYNEQFF. CDR3 coding DNA: TGTGCCAGCAGTCCGCCGGACCGCAACCCTTACAATGAGCAGTTCTTC.